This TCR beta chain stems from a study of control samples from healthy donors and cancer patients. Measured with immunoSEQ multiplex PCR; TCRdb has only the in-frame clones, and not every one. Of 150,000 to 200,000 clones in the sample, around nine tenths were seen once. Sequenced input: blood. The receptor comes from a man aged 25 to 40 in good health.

The CDR3 protein is CASSLDGDRGTEAFF. Here the CDR3 DNA reads TGTGCCAGCAGCTTAGACGGGGACAGAGGCACTGAAGCTTTCTTT. The genes are TRBV7-9 and TRBJ1-1, with TRBD1 identical over 7 bases. Germline values: CDR1 SEHNR, CDR2 FQNEAQ (reference sequence). The CDR3 is 15 residues long. V dropped 1 base and J dropped 4; count of bases not matched to a gene: 6.